This T cell receptor (beta chain) appears in the sequencing data of a study of OX40 agonist ivuxolimab in advanced cancers. Worth noting for this clone: Antigen: not known.

Germline CDR1 and CDR2: MNHNS and SASEGT. Trimming cost V 6 bases and J 9 bases; bases outside gene matches: 7. The CDR3 is 14 residues long. Sequencing was performed with immunoSEQ multiplex PCR; in TCRdb, only in-frame clones are kept and a portion is missing. This sample has about 31,000 clones, with 82% found just once. Study-level points and caveats: Some patients without response likewise showed low normalized clonal expansion. At 0.1 to 3.0 mg/kg and by week 6, clonal expansion occurred in CD4+ and CD8+ blood T cells.

The material was CD4+ or CD8+ T cells sorted from blood, obtained in a trial of the OX40 agonist ivuxolimab. This sequence originates from an adult with an advanced solid tumor such as melanoma, head and neck, liver or kidney cancer. The chain is built from TRBV6-1 and TRBJ1-6; TRBD1 agrees at 8 bases. This CDR3 is CASSGQGIGSPLHF. CDR3 bases: TGTGCCAGCAGCGGACAGGGAATCGGTTCACCCCTCCACTTT.